This T cell receptor (beta chain) is drawn from a study of cytotoxic CD8 clonotypes in ibrutinib-treated CLL. Across the whole study: The group held roughly ten relapsed/refractory and about 15 treatment-naive patients, with under 18 IGHV unmutated. By median roughly 5.5 years, approximately 12 had progressed and around 14 stayed remitted; responses had been 2 complete and roughly 25 partial. When averaged across all of the samples, the counts came to a few hundred thousand productive templates and 94,082 productive rearrangements.

Looked up from germline, CDR1 is MDHEN and CDR2 is SYDVKM. CDR3 length equals 13 residues. Trimming took off 8 bases at V and 2 bases at J, with 9 bases between the two ends. The planned depth of sequencing spanned 1 in 200,000 to 1 in 1 million T cells. The method was immunoSEQ multiplex PCR; TCRdb's version includes in-frame clones alone and lacks a portion of them. Among 130,000 or so clones listed, about 72% were seen once. The origin of this receptor is a human donor with chronic lymphocytic leukemia. Sequences were derived from PBMCs, sampled after 12 months of ibrutinib treatment. The J gene is TRBJ1-4, the V gene TRBV28; maybe TRBD1 (5 bases). In DNA form, the CDR3 reads TGTGCCAGCGGCGGGGGGACTAATGAAAAACTGTTTTTT. This gives the protein CASGGGTNEKLFF.